Described below is a single TCR beta chain sequence and its context. CDR1 is MGHRA, CDR2 YSYEKL, per germline. The V and J ends lost 0 bases and 1 base respectively, with 4 bases between them. This CDR3 is built from 14 residues. How the authors handled the data: Researchers report that nucleated cell counts were estimated from reference gene primer amplification. Repertoires were generated with immunoSEQ multiplex PCR, while TCRdb's copy carries only in-frame clones and drops some. That table gives V, J and clone size, and the DNA gave D and trimming. The sample includes fewer than 150,000 clones, about 85% of them seen just once. This sample stems from a study of blood T cell repertoires in COVID-19. Whole-study context: Acute and convalescent COVID-19 specimens originated in the United States, Italy and Spain. T cells, B-cell-depleted T cells, or PBMCs provided the cDNA or gDNA that served as material.

Source material: peripheral blood. The sequence was obtained from a man in his forties with acute or convalescent COVID-19. This rearrangement joins TRBV4-1 to TRBJ1-3; D is uncertain. The DNA for the CDR3 is TGCGCCAGCAGCCAAGAGCGTTCTGGAAACACCATATATTTT. This gives the protein CASSQERSGNTIYF.